This T cell receptor beta chain was sequenced during a study of CD8 T cells in Susac syndrome. A quantity of about 0.5 to 1 ug RNA underwent reverse transcription using random hexamers. Across 54 Vbeta and 13 Jbeta, TCR beta CDR3 was amplified with immunoSEQ multiplex PCR. TCRdb processed the immunoSEQ multiplex PCR reads anew with MiXCR; each CDR3 protein has one entry. The data show 65,000 to 75,000 distinct CDR3 sequences, 95% seen once. The CDR3 sequence is 18 residues long. Germline CDR1 is SGHNT and CDR2 is YYREEE (reference sequence). Trimming stripped 1 base from V and 0 bases from J, with 16 bases between. Sequencing of TCR beta was carried out in blood CD8+ and CD4+ T cells. While CD8+ and CD4+ T cells were isolated negatively, TEMRA cells were enriched by FACS.

The receptor's source is a human donor in good health. Sequencing was performed on CD8+ T cells from PBMCs. The chain recombines TRBV5-4 with TRBJ2-2, with D unresolved. The CDR3, as DNA: TGTGCCAGCAGCTTGTACGGGTTGAATCCTTCGAACACCGGGGAGCTGTTTTTT. Protein: CASSLYGLNPSNTGELFF.